The rows below give T cell receptor beta chains drawn from one sample of a study of molecular identifiers for immune sequencing clone quantification. TCRdb called the PCR reads again in MiXCR, with one record for every CDR3 protein. This sample has more than 450,000 distinct CDR3 sequences, with about a fifth found just once. The sample consisted of naive CD8+ T cells from blood, with Jurkat cell RNA spiked in. These receptor sequences come from a human donor in good health. Some libraries in this study had Jurkat cell RNA spiked in. The CDR3 runs from the conserved cysteine through the conserved F or W. A D gene is named only where the DNA matches it firmly. Size is stated for part of the rows, as once, few or many counts, or as a class when the clone is expanded.

>TRBJ2-3|TRBD2|TRBV12-3/TRBV12-4|many
CASSAPGLVVADTQYF
TGTGCCAGCAGTGCGCCGGGACTAGTGGTGGCAGATACGCAGTATTTT
>TRBJ2-5|NA|TRBV28|many
CASRPDSQETQYF
TGTGCCAGCAGACCGGACAGCCAAGAGACCCAGTACTTC
>TRBJ1-1|NA|TRBV5-3|few
CASSLDKPGQGTEAFF
TGTGCCAGCAGCTTAGATAAACCGGGCCAGGGCACTGAAGCTTTCTTT
>TRBJ2-7|NA|TRBV14|few
CASSQDLGISSYEQYF
TGTGCCAGCAGCCAAGATCTGGGAATCAGCTCCTACGAGCAGTACTTC
>TRBJ2-5|NA|TRBV3-1|many
CASSQEYGKLGTQYF
TGTGCCAGCAGCCAAGAATATGGGAAGCTGGGGACCCAGTACTTC
>TRBJ2-7|NA|TRBV7-9|many
CASSYGTLHYEQYF
TGTGCCAGCAGCTACGGGACACTCCACTACGAGCAGTACTTC
>TRBJ1-1|TRBD1|TRBV19|few
CASSPGTGDSWNTEAFF
TGTGCCAGTAGCCCCGGGACAGGCGACTCCTGGAACACTGAAGCTTTCTTT
>TRBJ2-1|TRBD2|TRBV9|few
CASSTSEEQFF
TGTGCCAGCAGTACTAGCGAGGAGCAGTTCTTC
>TRBJ2-4|NA|TRBV9|many
CATNTTFKRGCLAKNIQYF
TGTGCCACCAATACCACATTTAAACGGGGCTGCCTAGCCAAAAACATTCAGTACTTC
>TRBJ2-7|TRBD1|TRBV4-3|many
CASSQEPGGDIGEQYF
TGCGCCAGCAGCCAAGAGCCAGGGGGTGACATTGGCGAGCAGTACTTC
>TRBJ2-3|NA|TRBV6-2/TRBV6-3|NA
CASSPPPVSLQYF
TGTGCCAGCAGTCCCCCTCCAGTAAGTTTACAGTATTTT
>TRBJ2-3|NA|TRBV7-9|many
CASSLPKQSMASYTDTQYF
TGTGCCAGCAGCTTACCCAAGCAGAGTATGGCTAGTTACACAGATACGCAGTATTTT
>TRBJ2-2|NA|TRBV7-9|few
CASSPRLEAGELFF
TGTGCCAGCAGCCCCCGGTTGGAGGCCGGGGAGCTGTTTTTT
>TRBJ2-7|TRBD1|TRBV20-1|few
CSARERTGSAYEQYF
TGCAGTGCTAGAGAACGGACAGGATCTGCCTACGAGCAGTACTTC
>TRBJ2-3|TRBD2|TRBV7-9|many
CASSSGLAGQYGDTQYF
TGTGCCAGCAGCTCGGGACTAGCGGGCCAGTATGGGGATACGCAGTATTTT
>TRBJ1-2|NA|TRBV2|many
CASSEADTLFYGYTF
TGTGCCAGCAGTGAAGCTGACACCCTGTTCTATGGCTACACCTTC